This TCR beta chain was retrieved from a study of neurological immune-mediated disorders. It was by 5'RACE with 10-nucleotide random UMIs that the cDNA was made. The yield of each sequencing run was over 160 million TCR-beta sequences from 15-18 subjects. TCRdb analysed the 5' RACE reads with MiXCR anew, one entry per CDR3 protein. The table includes approximately 40,000 distinct CDR3 sequences, roughly 21% detected once. The germline gives CDR1 DFQATT, CDR2 SNEGSKA (reference sequence). With V trimmed by 5 bases and J by 9 bases, 9 bases remained unmatched. The CDR3 length is 13 residues. This clonotype has ten or more counts. Its antigen remains unknown. Notes on the study in general: Because no CDR3 amino acid sequences were shared across subjects by expanded clones, private repertoires were suggested in all groups.

The time point: technical triplicate 3. Sequencing was carried out using PBMCs. The clonotype was recovered from a man aged 55 to 70 with HTLV-1-associated myelopathy (HAM/TSP). The chain joins TRBV20-1 to TRBJ2-1, with 8 bases matching TRBD2. CDR3 protein: CSAPGGLVGEQFF. In DNA, the CDR3 is TGCAGTGCTCCCGGGGGACTAGTGGGTGAGCAGTTCTTC.